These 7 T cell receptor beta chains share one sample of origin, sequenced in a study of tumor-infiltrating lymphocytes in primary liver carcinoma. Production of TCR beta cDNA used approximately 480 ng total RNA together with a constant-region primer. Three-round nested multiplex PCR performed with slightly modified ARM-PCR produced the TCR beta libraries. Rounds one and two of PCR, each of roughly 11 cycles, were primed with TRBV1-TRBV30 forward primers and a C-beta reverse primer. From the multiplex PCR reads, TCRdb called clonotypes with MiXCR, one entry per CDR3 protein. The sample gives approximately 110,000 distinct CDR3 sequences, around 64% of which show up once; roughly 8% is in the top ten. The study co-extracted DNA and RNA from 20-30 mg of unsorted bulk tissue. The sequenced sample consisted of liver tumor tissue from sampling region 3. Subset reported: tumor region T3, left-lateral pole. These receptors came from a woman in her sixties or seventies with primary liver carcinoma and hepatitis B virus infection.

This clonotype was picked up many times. The CDR3 loop is CSVVGQGFSEQYF. CDR3 bases: TGCAGCGTCGTGGGACAGGGATTTAGCGAGCAGTACTTC. This chain links TRBV29-1 with TRBJ2-7, with TRBD1 matching over 9 bases. Trimming cost V 6 bases and J 6 bases; bases outside gene matches: 9. Germline CDR1 is SQVTM and CDR2 is ANQGSEA. The CDR3 is made up of 13 amino acids.

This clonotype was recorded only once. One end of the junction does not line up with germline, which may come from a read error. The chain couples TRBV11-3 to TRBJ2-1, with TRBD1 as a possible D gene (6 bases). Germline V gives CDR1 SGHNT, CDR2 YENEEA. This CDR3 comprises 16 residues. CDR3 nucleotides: TGTACCAGCAGCCAGGGGAGCGGCCTCCCCGACATTGAGCAGTCCTTC. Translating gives CTSSQGSGLPDIEQSF.

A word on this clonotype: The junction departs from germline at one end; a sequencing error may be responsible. The chain's CDR3 is CASSSSLWGTEAIF. CDR3 bases: TGTGCCAGCAGCTCCTCCTTATGGGGCACTGAAGCTATCTTT. The chain links TRBV7-9 to TRBJ1-1, with a possible D match to TRBD1 (5 bases). The CDR3 spans 14 residues. The germline V gene encodes CDR1 SEHNR and CDR2 FQNEAQ (reference sequence).

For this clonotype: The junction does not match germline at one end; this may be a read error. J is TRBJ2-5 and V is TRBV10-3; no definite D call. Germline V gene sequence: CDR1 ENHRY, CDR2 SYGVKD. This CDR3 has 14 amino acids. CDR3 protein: CAIRESAAQETQNF. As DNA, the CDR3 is TGTGCCATCCGTGAGTCGGCAGCCCAAGAGACCCAGAACTTC.

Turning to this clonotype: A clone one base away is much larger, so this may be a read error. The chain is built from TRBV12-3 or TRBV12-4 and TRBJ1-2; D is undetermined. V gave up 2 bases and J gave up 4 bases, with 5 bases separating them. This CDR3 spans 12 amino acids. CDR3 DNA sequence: TGTGCCAGCAGTTTAACATTCTATGGCTACACCTTC. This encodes CASSLTFYGYTF.

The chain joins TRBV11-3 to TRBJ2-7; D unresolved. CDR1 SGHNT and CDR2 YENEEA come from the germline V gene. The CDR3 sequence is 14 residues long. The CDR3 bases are TGTGACAGTGGCTTAACGGTGGGCCGCTACGAGCAGTACTTC. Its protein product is CDSGLTVGRYEQYF.

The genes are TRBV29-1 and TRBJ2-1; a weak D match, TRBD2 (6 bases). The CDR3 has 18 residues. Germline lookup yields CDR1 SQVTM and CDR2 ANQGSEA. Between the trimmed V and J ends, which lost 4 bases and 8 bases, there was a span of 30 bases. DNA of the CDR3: TGCAGCGTTGTCCAGCAGGACTGGATGACTAGTTCCGGCTATGAGCAGTTCTTC. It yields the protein CSVVQQDWMTSSGYEQFF.